A selection of T cell receptor beta chains follows, all from one sample in a study of blood T cells in healthy people across ages. Each CDR3 protein is one row after TCRdb ran MiXCR on the 5' RACE reads. The table shows 550,000 to 600,000 distinct CDR3 sequences, with roughly 43% occurring only once. The sequencing input was blood. The receptors were sampled from a man at least 80 years old in good health. The CDR3 runs from the conserved cysteine through the conserved F or W. The order of the fields is V gene, J gene, CDR3 length, D gene, clone size, CDR3 protein, CDR3 DNA. The D gene is left open where the match is weak. A clone size is listed for some rows: how often the clone was seen (once, few, many), or a class if it is expanded.

v_call: TRBV27
j_call: TRBJ1-1
cdr3_length: 12
d_call: NA
clone_size: NA
cdr3_aa: CASSHPNTEAFF
cdr3_nt: TGTGCCAGCAGCCACCCGAACACTGAAGCTTTCTTT

v_call: TRBV29-1
j_call: TRBJ2-3
cdr3_length: 13
d_call: NA
clone_size: few
cdr3_aa: CSVAVTSTDTQYF
cdr3_nt: TGCAGCGTTGCCGTCACTAGCACAGATACGCAGTATTTT

v_call: TRBV4-3
j_call: TRBJ2-7
cdr3_length: 15
d_call: TRBD2
clone_size: NA
cdr3_aa: CASSFSGGAYNEQYF
cdr3_nt: TGCGCCAGCAGCTTTAGCGGGGGGGCTTACAATGAGCAGTACTTC

v_call: TRBV20-1
j_call: TRBJ2-7
cdr3_length: 14
d_call: TRBD1
clone_size: few
cdr3_aa: CSATSGTGYNEQYF
cdr3_nt: TGCAGTGCGACCTCCGGGACAGGGTATAACGAGCAGTACTTC

v_call: TRBV20-1
j_call: TRBJ2-1
cdr3_length: 13
d_call: TRBD1
clone_size: NA
cdr3_aa: CSAPGTGGREQFF
cdr3_nt: TGCAGTGCCCCCGGGACAGGGGGCCGAGAGCAGTTCTTC

v_call: TRBV6-6
j_call: TRBJ1-1
cdr3_length: 16
d_call: NA
clone_size: NA
cdr3_aa: CASSYAGTRAATEAFF
cdr3_nt: TGTGCCAGCAGTTACGCCGGGACAAGGGCGGCTACTGAAGCTTTCTTT

v_call: TRBV5-6
j_call: TRBJ2-7
cdr3_length: 16
d_call: TRBD1
clone_size: NA
cdr3_aa: CASSLQGQGVRRSQYF
cdr3_nt: TGTGCCAGCAGCCTACAGGGACAGGGGGTCAGGAGGAGCCAGTACTTC

v_call: TRBV29-1
j_call: TRBJ2-1
cdr3_length: 16
d_call: TRBD2
clone_size: few
cdr3_aa: CSVEGTSGGLRKARFF
cdr3_nt: TGCAGCGTTGAAGGGACTAGCGGGGGCCTCCGTAAGGCACGGTTCTTC

v_call: TRBV6-5
j_call: TRBJ1-6
cdr3_length: 14
d_call: TRBD1
clone_size: many
cdr3_aa: CASSAGTGDSPLHF
cdr3_nt: TGTGCCAGCAGTGCCGGGACAGGGGACTCACCCCTCCACTTT

v_call: TRBV9
j_call: TRBJ2-7
cdr3_length: 15
d_call: TRBD2
clone_size: few
cdr3_aa: CASSVGTSGIYEQYF
cdr3_nt: TGTGCCAGCAGCGTCGGGACTAGCGGAATCTACGAGCAGTACTTC

v_call: TRBV5-1
j_call: TRBJ2-7
cdr3_length: 15
d_call: TRBD2
clone_size: many
cdr3_aa: CASSLNAGVSYEQYF
cdr3_nt: TGCGCCAGCAGCTTAAACGCGGGAGTAAGCTACGAGCAGTACTTC

v_call: TRBV20-1
j_call: TRBJ2-7
cdr3_length: 14
d_call: NA
clone_size: NA
cdr3_aa: CSAREGRSYNEQYF
cdr3_nt: TGCAGTGCTAGGGAGGGACGGTCCTACAATGAGCAGTACTTC

v_call: TRBV7-9
j_call: TRBJ2-1
cdr3_length: 13
d_call: NA
clone_size: many
cdr3_aa: CASRESSYNEQFF
cdr3_nt: TGTGCCAGCAGGGAGAGCTCCTACAATGAGCAGTTCTTC

v_call: TRBV6-6
j_call: TRBJ2-1
cdr3_length: 16
d_call: NA
clone_size: many
cdr3_aa: CASSQQASAFYNEQFF
cdr3_nt: TGTGCCAGCAGTCAACAGGCCAGCGCATTCTACAATGAGCAGTTCTTC

v_call: TRBV5-1
j_call: TRBJ2-1
cdr3_length: 14
d_call: TRBD2
clone_size: NA
cdr3_aa: CAGSPGLAPNEQFF
cdr3_nt: TGCGCCGGCAGCCCGGGACTAGCCCCCAATGAGCAGTTCTTC